One sample yielded the 30 T cell receptor beta chains listed below, sequenced in a study of blood T cell repertoires in COVID-19. Libraries were prepared by immunoSEQ multiplex PCR; TCRdb keeps only in-frame clonotypes and omits some of them. The data hold 95,000 to 150,000 clones, with around 89% observed a single time. The sample consisted of peripheral blood. These TCRs come from a human donor in a cohort sampled during active COVID-19.

This chain uses TRBV4-2 with TRBJ2-3; TRBD2 matches at 11 bases. Germline V CDR1 and CDR2: LGHNA, YNFKEQ. This CDR3 is built from 17 residues. Trimming at V came to 3 bases and at J to 2 bases, leaving 7 bases not matched to a gene. DNA for the CDR3: TGTGCCAGCAGCCACGAGTTTAGCGGGGGGGCCACAGATACGCAGTATTTT. Translated: CASSHEFSGGATDTQYF.

V is TRBV7-8 and J is TRBJ2-2, with D tentatively TRBD1 (6 bases). CDR1 is SGHVS, CDR2 FQNEAQ, per germline. V dropped 5 bases and J dropped 7 bases, with 14 bases sitting between them. The CDR3 runs to 14 residues. The DNA for the CDR3 is TGTGCCAGCAGCGAAGTGGGGGCGGTCGGGGAGCTGTTTTTT. Translating it yields CASSEVGAVGELFF.

The chain combines TRBV9 with TRBJ2-1; no clear D gene. Germline-derived CDR1 and CDR2 are SGDLS and YYNGEE. Trimming cost V 4 bases and J 8 bases, with 13 bases left between them. This CDR3 has 13 residues. The CDR3 coding sequence is TGTGCCAGCAGCCTAAAGACGCTAGATGAGCAGTTCTTC. This gives the protein CASSLKTLDEQFF.

This clone came up once. The rearrangement joins TRBV24-1 to TRBJ1-4; 9 bases map to TRBD1. The V and J ends lost 4 bases and 5 bases, in that order; junction bases with no gene match: 4. Germline CDR1 KGHDR, CDR2 SFDVKD. The CDR3 spans 15 residues. The chain's CDR3 is CATSETGTGNEKLFF. Written as DNA, the CDR3 is TGTGCCACCAGTGAAACCGGGACAGGGAATGAAAAACTGTTTTTT.

The genes are TRBV3-1 (or the pseudogene TRBV3-2) and TRBJ1-1; the D gene is possibly TRBD1 (5 bases). V gave up 2 bases and J gave up 1 base, with 5 bases separating them. Germline CDR1 reads LGHDT; CDR2 reads YNNKEL (reference sequence). The CDR3 length is 13 residues. Here the CDR3 DNA reads TGTGCCAGCAGCCAACAGGGGAACACTGAAGCTTTCTTT. This translates into CASSQQGNTEAFF.

This chain's CDR3 is CASNRDIGRDTQYF. The DNA for the CDR3 is TGTGCCAGCAACCGGGACATCGGAAGGGATACGCAGTATTTT. The genes are TRBV6-5 and TRBJ2-3; a possible D gene is TRBD1 (6 bases). Germline CDR1 and CDR2: MNHEY and SVGAGI. The V end was cut by 7 bases, the J end by 6 bases, with 17 bases between. The CDR3 is 14 residues long.

This clone came up a few times. J is TRBJ2-7 and V is TRBV3-1 (or the pseudogene TRBV3-2); D unresolved. Germline CDR1 is LGHDT and CDR2 is YNNKEL (reference sequence). This CDR3 comprises 16 residues. V lost 3 bases, J lost 7 bases, and 22 bases lay in between. The CDR3 here is CASSQFLRGPRIEQYF. The CDR3 region has the DNA TGTGCCAGCAGCCAGTTCCTACGTGGGCCCCGGATTGAGCAGTACTTC.

This clone appeared a few times. The CDR3 is CASSRSGISYEQYF. The CDR3, as DNA: TGTGCCAGCAGCCGAAGCGGAATCTCCTACGAGCAGTACTTC. The chain uses TRBV6-5 and TRBJ2-7; D perhaps matches TRBD2 (5 bases). Germline loops: CDR1 MNHEY, CDR2 SVGAGI. The CDR3 covers 14 residues. The V and J ends lost 6 bases and 0 bases respectively, with 12 bases between them.

The chain is built from TRBV28 and TRBJ2-3, with 11 bases matching TRBD2. V was clipped by 4 bases and J by 7 bases; unmatched bases: 19. Germline CDR1 reads MDHEN; CDR2 reads SYDVKM. The CDR3 has 19 amino acids. As DNA, the CDR3 is TGTGCCAGCAGTTCAAGGGGACTAGCGGAGCAGCATCTTCCTTATACGCAGTATTTT. Translation gives CASSSRGLAEQHLPYTQYF.

The V gene is TRBV11-2, the J gene TRBJ2-7, with 12 bases identical to TRBD2. Germline loops: CDR1 SGHAT, CDR2 FQNNGV. The length of the CDR3 is 12 residues. CDR3 nucleotides: TGTGCCAGCAGCCTCGGACTAGCGGGACGGGAGGTC. Translating it yields CASSLGLAGREV.

This chain links TRBV4-1 with TRBJ1-5; D uncertain. The CDR3 loop spans 15 amino acids. V was shortened by 0 bases and J by 11 bases, with 17 bases between the two germline ends. Per germline, CDR1 MGHRA and CDR2 YSYEKL. As DNA, the CDR3 is TGCGCCAGCAGCCAAGATCAGACCCGCGAGGTAGCCCAGCATTTT. Protein: CASSQDQTREVAQHF.

The V gene is TRBV18, the J gene TRBJ2-7, with D possibly being TRBD2 (6 bases). This CDR3 is built from 16 residues. V lost 0 bases to trimming and J lost 0 bases, with 12 bases between them. Germline V gives CDR1 KGHSH, CDR2 LQKENI. CDR3 nucleotide sequence: TGTGCCAGCTCACCACCGGCGGGGCCCATCTCCTACGAGCAGTACTTC. Translated, it gives CASSPPAGPISYEQYF.

This chain joins TRBV4-1 and TRBJ1-2, with D perhaps TRBD1 (6 bases). Trimming stripped 4 bases from V and 5 bases from J, with 17 bases between. The CDR3 loop spans 15 amino acids. Germline assignment: CDR1 MGHRA and CDR2 YSYEKL. CDR3 loop: CASSPLGGPGYGYTF. The DNA of the CDR3 is TGCGCCAGCAGCCCCCTCGGGGGGCCTGGGTATGGCTACACCTTC.

The sample holds one count of this clone. The V call is TRBV10-3, the J call TRBJ2-7, with a weak D call TRBD1 (7 bases). In germline, CDR1 is ENHRY, CDR2 SYGVKD. Trimming pared 7 bases from V and 2 bases from J, leaving 15 bases between. The CDR3 sequence is 14 residues long. The CDR3 region has the DNA TGTGCCATCAAACCCAGGGGGGACACCTACGAGCAGTACTTC. Residues: CAIKPRGDTYEQYF.

The V gene is TRBV10-3, the J gene TRBJ1-3; the D gene is possibly TRBD1 (6 bases). This CDR3 is 16 amino acids long. Trimming left V 8 bases short and J 2 bases short, with 19 bases between. The germline V gene encodes CDR1 ENHRY and CDR2 SYGVKD. The DNA of the CDR3 is TGTGCCATCCGCCCGGAGGGGAGGGGGACTGGAAACACCATATATTTT. Its translation: CAIRPEGRGTGNTIYF.

This chain links TRBV4-1 with TRBJ2-5, with TRBD1 matching over 8 bases. Germline values: CDR1 MGHRA, CDR2 YSYEKL. This CDR3 comprises 15 residues. The trim removed 3 bases at V and 1 base at J, leaving 4 bases unmatched. CDR3 sequence (DNA): TGCGCCAGCAGCCAGAGACAGGGGCTCCAAGAGACCCAGTACTTC. Encoded protein: CASSQRQGLQETQYF.

The J gene is TRBJ2-1, the V gene TRBV5-4; 7 positions agree with TRBD1. Germline V gives CDR1 SGHNT, CDR2 YYREEE (reference sequence). This CDR3 is 15 amino acids long. With V trimmed by 1 base and J by 2 bases, 3 bases remained unmatched. In DNA form, the CDR3 reads TGTGCCAGCAGCTTGTCGGGGACAGCCTACAATGAGCAGTTCTTC. Its protein product is CASSLSGTAYNEQFF.

This chain connects TRBV3-1 (or the pseudogene TRBV3-2) to TRBJ2-1; no clear D. This CDR3 has 13 residues. The germline V gene encodes CDR1 LGHDT and CDR2 YNNKEL (reference sequence). Trimming removed 9 bases at V and 0 bases at J, with 9 bases between. CDR3 nucleotides: TGTGCCAGTTCGTTTAGCTCCTACAATGAGCAGTTCTTC. Residues: CASSFSSYNEQFF.

The sample holds one count of this clone. The rearrangement uses TRBV18 and TRBJ2-1; 8 nucleotides match TRBD1. The ends lost 3 bases at V and 7 bases at J; junction bases unmatched: 5. From germline, CDR1 is KGHSH and CDR2 LQKENI. The CDR3 is 14 amino acids. The CDR3 region has the DNA TGTGCCAGCTCACCCTGGCAGGGGGCAAATGAGCAGTTCTTC. Amino acids: CASSPWQGANEQFF. Variable domain in full (rest from reference TRBV18 and TRBJ2-1): NAGVMQNPRHLVRRRGQEARLRCSPMKGHSHVYWYRQLPEEGLKFMVYLQKENIIDESGMPKERFSAEFPKEGPSILRIQQVVRGDSAAYFCASSPWQGANEQFFGPGTRLTVL.

The chain has TRBV10-3 and TRBJ1-2; TRBD1 agrees at 11 bases. Unmatched junction bases numbered 7, after V lost 10 bases and J lost 3 bases. Germline CDR1 ENHRY, CDR2 SYGVKD. The CDR3 has 14 amino acids. This chain's CDR3 is CATRDRGKDYGYTF. The CDR3 DNA is TGTGCCACCCGGGACAGGGGGAAGGACTATGGCTACACCTTC.

The chain combines TRBV9 with TRBJ2-1; D is perhaps TRBD2 (6 bases). CDR1 and CDR2 (germline): SGDLS, YYNGEE. This CDR3 has 16 residues. The ends were cut back, 3 bases at V and 0 bases at J, with 13 bases in the middle. CDR3 amino acids: CASSGGRDSSYNEQFF. The CDR3, as DNA: TGTGCCAGCAGCGGAGGAAGGGACTCCTCCTACAATGAGCAGTTCTTC.

V gene TRBV24-1 combines with J gene TRBJ1-2; 8 bases agree with TRBD1. Germline V lookup: CDR1 KGHDR, CDR2 SFDVKD. V trimming: 3 bases; J trimming: 2 bases; junction bases outside the gene matches: 16. This CDR3 has 19 residues. The CDR3 DNA reads as TGTGCCACCAGTGATAATCCGCGGACAGGGAAGGGTCAGAACTATGGCTACACCTTC. Translated: CATSDNPRTGKGQNYGYTF.

This sequence joins TRBV2 and TRBJ2-7; D remains unclear. CDR3 size: 14 residues. Germline assignment: CDR1 SNHLY and CDR2 FYNNEI. Trimming took off 4 bases at V and 3 bases at J, with 13 bases between the two ends. In DNA form, the CDR3 reads TGTGCCAGCAGTGGGGCACTTTATATCTACGAGCAGTACTTC. Protein: CASSGALYIYEQYF.

V gene TRBV21-1 combines with J gene TRBJ2-7; the table's D call, TRBD1, was not checked against the DNA. TRBV21-1 is a recognized pseudogene. CDR3 length equals 18 residues. In DNA form, the CDR3 reads TGTGCCAGCAGCAAAGGAGGGTCAAACAGGGGCCCCTCTTACGAGCAGTACTTC. Translated: CASSKGGSNRGPSYEQYF.

The chain joins TRBV29-1 to TRBJ2-3; TRBD1 matches 7 bases. The V gene end was trimmed by 7 bases and the J gene end by 4 bases; junction bases not matched to a gene: 8. The CDR3 runs to 13 residues. Germline V gene data show CDR1 as SQVTM and CDR2 as ANQGSEA. The CDR3 bases are TGCAGCGCTAAACAGGGGTTTGCAGATACGCAGTATTTT. Protein product: CSAKQGFADTQYF.

This sequence joins TRBV3-1 (or the pseudogene TRBV3-2) and TRBJ2-3; TRBD2 matches at 7 bases. The trim removed 4 bases at V and 5 bases at J, leaving 18 bases unmatched. Germline lookup yields CDR1 LGHDT and CDR2 YNNKEL (reference sequence). The CDR3 totals 18 residues. CDR3 DNA sequence: TGTGCCAGCAGCCCCCGCCCGGGTCTAGCGGCGGGTGAAGATACGCAGTATTTT. Translated: CASSPRPGLAAGEDTQYF.

The CDR3 loop is CASSSVGGFNEKLFF. The CDR3 DNA follows: TGCGCCAGCAGTTCGGTGGGGGGATTTAATGAAAAACTGTTTTTT. The V gene is TRBV5-1, the J gene TRBJ1-4, with D tentatively TRBD1 (5 bases). Trimming shortened V by 5 bases and J by 4 bases, and 15 bases separated the two germline ends. CDR3 length equals 15 residues. Germline values: CDR1 SGHRS, CDR2 YFSETQ.

The rearrangement links TRBV30 to TRBJ2-3, with TRBD2 matching over 10 bases. The CDR3 is 15 amino acids. The germline V gene has CDR1 GTSNPN and CDR2 SVGIG (reference sequence). V dropped 3 bases and J dropped 4; count of bases not matched to a gene: 7. The CDR3 spells CAWSVLAGASDTQYF. DNA of the CDR3: TGTGCCTGGAGCGTTCTAGCGGGGGCCTCAGATACGCAGTATTTT.

This rearrangement joins TRBV28 to TRBJ1-2, with 7 bases lining up with TRBD1. Trimming removed 2 bases from V and 5 bases from J; junction bases left unmatched: 5. Germline-derived CDR1 and CDR2 are MDHEN and SYDVKM. The CDR3 totals 14 residues. The CDR3 reads CASSLGTEHYGYTF. As DNA, the CDR3 is TGTGCCAGCAGTTTAGGGACAGAACATTATGGCTACACCTTC.

This chain links TRBV19 with TRBJ2-7; no clear D. CDR3 length: 15 residues. V lost 1 base, J lost 6 bases, and 16 bases lay in between. Per germline, CDR1 LNHDA and CDR2 SQIVND (reference sequence). CDR3: CASSIANEVTSEQYF. CDR3 bases: TGTGCCAGTAGTATAGCCAACGAGGTAACCTCCGAGCAGTACTTC.